Below are 28 T cell receptor beta chains sequenced from a single sample in a study of response to subunit inactivated influenza vaccine (dated by TCRdb to 2016 to 2019). The method was RT-PCR. For sequencing, an Illumina HiSeq 2500 was employed. TCRdb redid the processing of the public reads, applying fastp at Q25 and MiXCR, and retained in-frame beta chains. Here each entry gathers all rows of one CDR3 protein and keeps the most common genes and DNA. A total of around 570,000 distinct CDR3 sequences appear in this sample, 7.6% of them only once. The top ten clonotypes cover 10% to 15% of the sample. Material: PBMCs from blood, obtained 23 to 25 months after vaccination. Source of these receptors: a man aged 45 to 75 who received an inactivated influenza vaccine. Donor details come from another sample of the same person, matched by shared clones.

There are many counts of this clonotype. The V and J genes are TRBV6-2 or TRBV6-3 and TRBJ1-2; D may be TRBD1 (6 bases). Trimming removed 6 bases at V and 3 bases at J, with 17 bases between. The CDR3 loop spans 15 amino acids. Germline V lookup: CDR1 MNHEY, CDR2 SVGEGT. The CDR3 loop reads CASSLTRQAHYGYTF. The DNA of the CDR3 is TGTGCCAGCAGCTTGACGAGACAGGCCCACTATGGCTACACCTTC.

In its sample, this clonotype was seen a few times. This chain joins TRBV5-4 and TRBJ2-3, with D uncertain. The V gene lost 7 bases and the J gene lost 1 base, with 16 bases spanning the gap. This CDR3 contains 15 residues. Germline V CDR1 and CDR2: SGHNT, YYREEE (reference sequence). CDR3 nucleotide sequence: TGTGCCAGCGCACCCCGCCCCCAAGGCACAGATACGCAGTATTTT. Its translation is CASAPRPQGTDTQYF.

This clonotype turned up a few times. The rearrangement links TRBV7-6 to TRBJ1-1; 7 bases line up with TRBD1. CDR1 and CDR2 from the germline V gene are SGHVS and FNYEAQ. J lost 1 base, V lost 4 bases, and 6 bases had no gene match. The CDR3 has 15 residues. The CDR3 region is CASSSSDRANTEAFF. CDR3 DNA sequence: TGTGCCAGCAGCTCCTCCGACAGGGCGAACACTGAAGCTTTCTTT.

The V gene is TRBV4-3, the J gene TRBJ2-3; D may correspond to TRBD1 or TRBD2 (5 bases each). CDR1 is LGHNA, CDR2 YSLEER, per germline. The CDR3 is 15 amino acids. Between the trimmed V and J ends, which lost 0 bases and 6 bases, there was a span of 13 bases. CDR3 in amino acids: CASSQEGTARDTQYF. As DNA, the CDR3 is TGCGCCAGCAGCCAAGAAGGGACGGCCCGGGATACGCAGTATTTT.

This clonotype has only a few counts. The gene calls are TRBV7-9 and TRBJ2-7; the D is unclear. Germline assignment: CDR1 SEHNR and CDR2 FQNEAQ (reference sequence). The V gene lost 2 bases and the J gene lost 6 bases, with 8 bases spanning the gap. This CDR3 has 12 amino acids. CDR3 sequence: CASSLSHGEQYF. CDR3 DNA: TGTGCCAGCAGCTTATCCCATGGCGAGCAGTACTTC.

On this clonotype: No conserved phenylalanine or tryptophan ends this CDR3, so it is likely a read error. This chain uses TRBV28 with TRBJ2-7, with D tentatively TRBD1 or TRBD2 (5 bases each). CDR1 and CDR2 from the germline V gene are MDHEN and SYDVKM. CDR3 length: 14 residues. The CDR3 nucleotides are TGTGCCCGCAGAGGGGCAGGGAACTCCTACGAGCAGTACTCC. Amino acid sequence: CARRGAGNSYEQYS.

This clonotype was detected many times. The gene calls are TRBV11-1 and TRBJ2-5, with D possibly TRBD2 on 7 matching bases. V shed 3 bases and J shed 5 bases, with 28 bases lying between them. Germline values: CDR1 SGHAT, CDR2 FQDESV (reference sequence). The length of the CDR3 is 19 residues. DNA for the CDR3: TGTGCCAGCAGCTTCTGGGGATTAAACCGGGACACGCGGGGGGAGACCCAGTACTTC. This gives the protein CASSFWGLNRDTRGETQYF.

This clonotype was counted between two and nine times. V gene TRBV6-5 combines with J gene TRBJ2-7; D tentatively fits TRBD1 or TRBD2 (5 bases each). Trimming removed 7 bases at V and 6 bases at J, with 13 bases between. CDR3 length: 12 amino acids. Germline assignment: CDR1 MNHEY and CDR2 SVGAGI. The chain's CDR3 is CASTSFGGEQYF. In nucleotides, the CDR3 is TGTGCCAGCACGAGTTTTGGGGGCGAGCAGTACTTC.

This clonotype was picked up a small number of times. The J gene is TRBJ1-5, the V gene TRBV7-2; D gene unclear. The CDR3 loop spans 13 amino acids. CDR1 is SGHTA, CDR2 FQGNSA, per germline. Between the trimmed V and J ends, which lost 2 bases and 5 bases, there was a span of 7 bases. The CDR3 loop reads CASSLTGHQPQHF. For the CDR3, the DNA is TGTGCCAGCAGCTTAACGGGTCATCAGCCCCAGCATTTT.

This clonotype was recorded many times. The chain recombines TRBV6-1 with TRBJ2-7; 8 nucleotides align to TRBD2. The germline CDR1 and CDR2 sequences are MNHNS and SASEGT. The CDR3 runs 15 residues. After removal of 5 bases from V and 5 bases from J, the junction contained 11 bases not matched to a gene. CDR3: CASSMSGSIPHEQYF. The CDR3 nucleotides are TGTGCCAGCAGTATGAGCGGGAGCATCCCCCACGAGCAGTACTTC.

The chain employs TRBV6-2 or TRBV6-3 and TRBJ2-1, with TRBD2 matching over 8 bases. In germline, CDR1 is MNHEY, CDR2 SVGEGT. The CDR3 covers 15 residues. The trim removed 6 bases at V and 0 bases at J, leaving 4 bases unmatched. CDR3 nucleotides: TGTGCCAGCAGACACAGCGGGAGCTCCTACAATGAGCAGTTCTTC. Its translation is CASRHSGSSYNEQFF.

This clonotype was counted many times. The chain has TRBV20-1 and TRBJ2-7; D assignment may be TRBD1 or TRBD2 (5 bases each). The CDR3 has 13 amino acids. Trimming cost V 3 bases and J 0 bases, with 9 bases left between them. Germline lookup yields CDR1 DFQATT and CDR2 SNEGSKA (reference sequence). The CDR3: CSASHGTSYEQYF. The CDR3 nucleotides are TGCAGTGCTAGCCATGGGACCTCCTACGAGCAGTACTTC.

The chain employs TRBV4-3 and TRBJ2-2; 14 nucleotides match TRBD2. V lost 2 bases to trimming and J lost 2 bases; unmatched junction nucleotides: 7. This CDR3 has 19 amino acids. Germline CDR1 is LGHNA and CDR2 is YSLEER. Here the CDR3 reads CASSQYGLAGGRNTGELFF. The CDR3 DNA follows: TGCGCCAGCAGCCAATACGGACTAGCGGGGGGACGTAACACCGGGGAGCTGTTTTTT.

This chain uses TRBV20-1 with TRBJ2-3; 10 nucleotides agree with TRBD2. CDR3 length equals 14 residues. Looked up from germline, CDR1 is DFQATT and CDR2 is SNEGSKA (reference sequence). The ends lost 4 bases at V and 9 bases at J; junction bases unmatched: 10. This CDR3 reads CSAKMSGGVETQYF. In DNA form, the CDR3 reads TGCAGTGCTAAGATGAGCGGGGGGGTAGAGACGCAGTATTTT.

This clonotype has just a few counts. The chain carries TRBV12-3 or TRBV12-4 and TRBJ2-3; a possible D gene is TRBD2 (5 bases). The length of the CDR3 is 21 residues. V lost 5 bases and J 2 bases, leaving 32 bases between the germline ends. In DNA, the CDR3 is TGTGCCAGCAGTCGTAGCCTAACTAGTCACAGTAGCGTTATCAACACAGATACGCAGTATTTT. This encodes CASSRSLTSHSSVINTDTQYF.

This chain uses TRBV12-3 or TRBV12-4 with TRBJ2-1, with a weak D call TRBD2 (6 bases). The CDR3 consists of 15 residues. Trimming took off 5 bases at V and 4 bases at J, with 15 bases between the two ends. The CDR3, as DNA: TGTGCCAGCAGTCGAGCCGGGACTCGATACAATGAGCAGTTCTTC. As protein: CASSRAGTRYNEQFF.

V and J are TRBV15 and TRBJ2-5, with 10 positions matching TRBD1. Germline CDR1 reads LNHNV; CDR2 reads YYDKDF (reference sequence). V shed 5 bases and J 0 bases; nucleotides not matched to a gene: 3. The CDR3 has 15 amino acids. DNA of the CDR3: TGTGCCACCAGCTGGGGACAGGGGTACCAAGAGACCCAGTACTTC. It specifies CATSWGQGYQETQYF. The entire variable domain, with the rest obtained from reference TRBV15 and TRBJ2-5, is as follows: DAMVIQNPRYQVTQFGKPVTLSCSQTLNHNVMYWYQQKSSQAPKLLFHYYDKDFNNEADTPDNFQSRRPNTSFCFLDIRSPGLGDTAMYLCATSWGQGYQETQYFGPGTRLLVL.

In this sample, this clonotype turned up a few times. The rearrangement uses TRBV7-6 and TRBJ2-3; tentatively, D is TRBD1 or TRBD2 (5 bases each). Germline CDR1 reads SGHVS; CDR2 reads FNYEAQ. The ends were cut back, 5 bases at V and 1 base at J, with 16 bases in the middle. This CDR3 has 16 amino acids. The CDR3 DNA reads TGTGCCAGCAGCCCTCGTCGGGGCCTCCGCACAGATACGCAGTATTTT. Protein: CASSPRRGLRTDTQYF. The full variable domain, its missing parts supplied by reference TRBV7-6 and TRBJ2-3, is GAGVSQSPRYKVTKRGQDVALRCDPISGHVSLYWYRQALGQGPEFLTYFNYEAQQDKSGLPNDRFSAERPEGSISTLTIQRTEQRDSAMYRCASSPRRGLRTDTQYFGPGTRLTVL.

The chain couples TRBV5-1 to TRBJ2-1; D is unclear. The germline V and J ends were trimmed by 6 bases and 10 bases, with 14 bases remaining between them. This CDR3 is built from 12 residues. The germline V gene encodes CDR1 SGHRS and CDR2 YFSETQ. In DNA form, the CDR3 reads TGCGCCAGCAAACTTGATGGCCCCGAGCAGTTCTTC. Its protein is CASKLDGPEQFF.

The chain combines TRBV6-1 with TRBJ2-7; 12 nucleotides align to TRBD2. With V trimmed by 6 bases and J by 2 bases, 5 bases remained unmatched. Germline loops: CDR1 MNHNS, CDR2 SASEGT. This CDR3 region has 15 residues. Here the CDR3 reads CASRPTSGRTYEQYF. As DNA, the CDR3 is TGTGCCAGCAGACCAACTAGCGGGAGGACCTACGAGCAGTACTTC.

The CDR3 DNA sequence: TGCAGCGGGGGGACAGTGTGGGACGAGCAGTACTTC. Amino acids: CSGGTVWDEQYF. J is TRBJ2-7 and V is TRBV29-1; 7 bases are a match to TRBD1. The CDR3 has 12 amino acids. After removal of 7 bases from V and 5 bases from J, the junction contained 8 bases not matched to a gene. Per the germline V gene, CDR1 is SQVTM and CDR2 is ANQGSEA.

The chain carries TRBV2 and TRBJ2-5, with 11 nucleotides matching TRBD1. The germline gives CDR1 SNHLY, CDR2 FYNNEI. The CDR3 length is 16 residues. Trimming cost V 5 bases and J 2 bases; bases outside gene matches: 7. The CDR3 region has the DNA TGTGCCAGCAGTAAAGGGACAGGGGGTCCTCAAGAGACCCAGTACTTC. Encoded protein: CASSKGTGGPQETQYF.

The sample holds many counts of this clonotype. The V and J genes are TRBV7-2 and TRBJ2-5; 11 nucleotides align to TRBD2. Germline V gene data show CDR1 as SGHTA and CDR2 as FQGNSA. J gave up 2 bases and V 5 bases, and 7 bases lay outside the gene matches. The CDR3 runs 16 residues. The CDR3 DNA reads as TGTGCCAGCAGCCCCCGGGGACTAGCGGATCAAGAGACCCAGTACTTC. It codes for CASSPRGLADQETQYF.

In this sample, this clonotype turned up a few times. CDR3 in DNA: TGTGCCTGGAGCCAGGGCCTAGGCTCCTACGAGCAGTACTTC. Its protein is CAWSQGLGSYEQYF. The V and J genes are TRBV30 and TRBJ2-7, with D possibly matching TRBD1 (5 bases). The CDR3 spans 14 residues. V dropped 3 bases and J dropped 0 bases, with 12 bases sitting between them. The germline V gene encodes CDR1 GTSNPN and CDR2 SVGIG (reference sequence).

This clonotype has more than one count but fewer than ten. This chain links TRBV19 with TRBJ2-1, with 9 bases lining up with TRBD2. Germline-derived CDR1 and CDR2 are LNHDA and SQIVND (reference sequence). The CDR3 extends over 16 amino acids. The trim removed 5 bases at V and 8 bases at J, leaving 13 bases unmatched. The CDR3 loop is CASSPVTSGLLDEQFF. DNA for the CDR3: TGTGCCAGTAGTCCGGTGACTAGCGGTTTATTGGATGAGCAGTTCTTC.

The chain uses TRBV7-3 and TRBJ2-1; TRBD2 is a possible D gene (6 bases). The CDR3 runs to 15 residues. Trimming shortened V by 8 bases and J by 0 bases, and 14 bases separated the two germline ends. The germline V gene encodes CDR1 SGHTA and CDR2 FQGTGA. CDR3: CASSPSSASYNEQFF. In nucleotides, the CDR3 is TGTGCCAGCTCACCTTCTAGCGCCTCCTACAATGAGCAGTTCTTC.

This clonotype was observed a few times. The CDR3 DNA reads TGCGCCAGCAGCCCAGGCTGGGGCGGAACCACTGAAGCTTTCTTT. Protein sequence: CASSPGWGGTTEAFF. The chain is built from TRBV4-3 and TRBJ1-1, with D tentatively TRBD1 (5 bases). CDR3 length: 15 residues. Germline values: CDR1 LGHNA, CDR2 YSLEER. Trimming left V 4 bases short and J 4 bases short, with 16 bases between.

The chain carries TRBV5-1 and TRBJ2-7; D remains unclear. The V gene lost 1 base and the J gene lost 5 bases, with 10 bases spanning the gap. The germline gives CDR1 SGHRS, CDR2 YFSETQ. The CDR3 runs to 13 residues. The DNA for the CDR3 is TGCGCCAGCAGCTTGTTTACGGTCGACGAGCAGTACTTC. This sequence encodes CASSLFTVDEQYF.